Detailed here is one T cell receptor beta chain. What it binds is unknown. The sample belongs to a study of T cell responses to AZD1222 COVID-19 vaccine. Study results and caveats: Clonal diversity was possibly underestimated, and the donors were mostly white British, with more females.

Profiled with immunoSEQ multiplex PCR; TCRdb holds only in-frame clones, not every one. Here the sample spans 95,000 to 150,000 clones, around 94% being singletons. Trimming removed 7 bases at V and 3 bases at J, with 12 bases between. CDR3 length: 13 residues. CDR1 and CDR2 (germline): LNHDA, SQIVND (reference sequence). The source of this sequence is an adult in good health. This chain links TRBV19 with TRBJ1-2; no definite D call. The material sequenced was peripheral blood, taken on day 0 of AZD1222 vaccination. As DNA, the CDR3 is TGTGCCAGTAAAAGGCGGGAAGACTATGGCTACACCTTC. Translating it yields CASKRREDYGYTF.